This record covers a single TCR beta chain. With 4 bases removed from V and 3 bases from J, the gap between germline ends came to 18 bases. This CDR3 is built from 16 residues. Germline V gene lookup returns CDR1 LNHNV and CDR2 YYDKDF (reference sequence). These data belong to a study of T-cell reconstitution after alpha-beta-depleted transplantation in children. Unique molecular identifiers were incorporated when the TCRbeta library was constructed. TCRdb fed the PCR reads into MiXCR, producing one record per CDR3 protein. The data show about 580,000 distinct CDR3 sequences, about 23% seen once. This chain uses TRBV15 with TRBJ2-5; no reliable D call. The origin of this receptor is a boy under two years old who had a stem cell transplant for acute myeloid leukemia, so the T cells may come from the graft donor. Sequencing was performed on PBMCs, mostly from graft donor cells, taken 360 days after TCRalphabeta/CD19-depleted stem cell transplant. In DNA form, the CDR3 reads TGTGCCACCAGCACACCCGGGCAAGAAATAGAAGAGACCCAGTACTTC. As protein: CATSTPGQEIEETQYF. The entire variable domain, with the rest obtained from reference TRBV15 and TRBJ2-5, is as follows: DAMVIQNPRYQVTQFGKPVTLSCSQTLNHNVMYWYQQKSSQAPKLLFHYYDKDFNNEADTPDNFQSRRPNTSFCFLDIRSPGLGDTAMYLCATSTPGQEIEETQYFGPGTRLLVL.